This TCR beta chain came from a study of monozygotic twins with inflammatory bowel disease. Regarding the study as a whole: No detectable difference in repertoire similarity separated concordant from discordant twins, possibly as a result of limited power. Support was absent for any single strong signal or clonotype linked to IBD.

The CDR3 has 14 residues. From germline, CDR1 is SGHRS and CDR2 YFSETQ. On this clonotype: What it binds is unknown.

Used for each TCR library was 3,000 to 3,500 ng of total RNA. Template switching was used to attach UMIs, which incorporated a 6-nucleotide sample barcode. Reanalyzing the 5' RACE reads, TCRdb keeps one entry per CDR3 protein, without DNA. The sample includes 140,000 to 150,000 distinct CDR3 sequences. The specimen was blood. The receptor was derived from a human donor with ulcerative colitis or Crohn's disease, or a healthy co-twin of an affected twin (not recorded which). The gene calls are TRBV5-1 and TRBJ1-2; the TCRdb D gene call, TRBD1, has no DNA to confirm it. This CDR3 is CASSPMEGALGYTF.